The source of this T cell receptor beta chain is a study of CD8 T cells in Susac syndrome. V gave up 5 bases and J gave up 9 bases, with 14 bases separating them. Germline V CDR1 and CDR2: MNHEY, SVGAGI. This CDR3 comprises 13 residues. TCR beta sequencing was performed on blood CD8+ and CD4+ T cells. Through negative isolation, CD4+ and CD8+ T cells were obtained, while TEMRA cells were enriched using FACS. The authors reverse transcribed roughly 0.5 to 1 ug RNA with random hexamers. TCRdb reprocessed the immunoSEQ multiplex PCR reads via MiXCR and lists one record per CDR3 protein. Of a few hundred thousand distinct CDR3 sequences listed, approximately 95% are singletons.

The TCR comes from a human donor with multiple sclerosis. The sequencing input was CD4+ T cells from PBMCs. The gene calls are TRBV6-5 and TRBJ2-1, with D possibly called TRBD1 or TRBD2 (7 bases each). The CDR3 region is CASSPGGAREQFF. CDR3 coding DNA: TGTGCCAGCAGTCCAGGGGGGGCGCGTGAGCAGTTCTTC.